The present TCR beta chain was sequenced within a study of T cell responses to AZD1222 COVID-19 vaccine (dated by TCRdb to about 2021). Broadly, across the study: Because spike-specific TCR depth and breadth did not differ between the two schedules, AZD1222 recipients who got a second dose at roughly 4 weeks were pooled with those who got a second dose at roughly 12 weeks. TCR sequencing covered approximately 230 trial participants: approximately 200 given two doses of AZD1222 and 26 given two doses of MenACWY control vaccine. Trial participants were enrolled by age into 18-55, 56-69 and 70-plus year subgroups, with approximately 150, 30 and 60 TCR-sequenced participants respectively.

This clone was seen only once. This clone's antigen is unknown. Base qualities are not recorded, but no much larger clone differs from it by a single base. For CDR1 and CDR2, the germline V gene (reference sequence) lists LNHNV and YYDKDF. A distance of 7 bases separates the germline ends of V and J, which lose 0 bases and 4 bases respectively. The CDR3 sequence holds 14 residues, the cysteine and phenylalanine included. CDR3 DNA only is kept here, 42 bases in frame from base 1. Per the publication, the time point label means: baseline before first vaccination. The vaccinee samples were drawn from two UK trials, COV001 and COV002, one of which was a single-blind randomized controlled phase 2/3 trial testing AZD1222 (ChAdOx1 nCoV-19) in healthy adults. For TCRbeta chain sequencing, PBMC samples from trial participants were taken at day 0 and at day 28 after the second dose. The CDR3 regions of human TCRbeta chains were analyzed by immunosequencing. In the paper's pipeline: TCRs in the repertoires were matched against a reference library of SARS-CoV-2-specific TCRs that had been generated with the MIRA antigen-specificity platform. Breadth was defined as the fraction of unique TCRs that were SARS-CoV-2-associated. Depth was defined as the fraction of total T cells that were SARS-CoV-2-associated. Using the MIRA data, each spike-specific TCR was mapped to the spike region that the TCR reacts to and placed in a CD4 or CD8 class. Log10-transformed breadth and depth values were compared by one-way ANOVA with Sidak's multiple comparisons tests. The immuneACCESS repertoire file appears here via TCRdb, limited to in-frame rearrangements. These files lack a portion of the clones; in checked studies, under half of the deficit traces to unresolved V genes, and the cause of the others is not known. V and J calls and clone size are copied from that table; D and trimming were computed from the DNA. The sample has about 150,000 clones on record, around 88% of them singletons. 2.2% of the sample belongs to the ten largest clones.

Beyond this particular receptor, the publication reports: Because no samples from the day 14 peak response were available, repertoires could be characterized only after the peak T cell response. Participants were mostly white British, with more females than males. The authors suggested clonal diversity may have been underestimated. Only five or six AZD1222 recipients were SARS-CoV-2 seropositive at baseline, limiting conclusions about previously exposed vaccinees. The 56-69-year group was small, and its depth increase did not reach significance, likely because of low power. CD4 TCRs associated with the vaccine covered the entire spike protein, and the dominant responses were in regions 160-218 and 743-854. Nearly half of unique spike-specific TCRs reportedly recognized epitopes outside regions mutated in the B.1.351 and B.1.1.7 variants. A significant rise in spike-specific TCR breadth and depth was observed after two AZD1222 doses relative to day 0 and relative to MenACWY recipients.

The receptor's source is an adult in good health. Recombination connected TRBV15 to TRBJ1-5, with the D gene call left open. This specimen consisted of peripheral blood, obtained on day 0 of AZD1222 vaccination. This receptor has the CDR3 CATSRDRVNQPQHF. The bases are TGTGCCACCAGCAGAGACAGAGTTAATCAGCCCCAGCATTTT. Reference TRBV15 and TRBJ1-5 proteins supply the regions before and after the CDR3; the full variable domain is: DAMVIQNPRYQVTQFGKPVTLSCSQTLNHNVMYWYQQKSSQAPKLLFHYYDKDFNNEADTPDNFQSRRPNTSFCFLDIRSPGLGDTAMYLCATSRDRVNQPQHFGDGTRLSIL.